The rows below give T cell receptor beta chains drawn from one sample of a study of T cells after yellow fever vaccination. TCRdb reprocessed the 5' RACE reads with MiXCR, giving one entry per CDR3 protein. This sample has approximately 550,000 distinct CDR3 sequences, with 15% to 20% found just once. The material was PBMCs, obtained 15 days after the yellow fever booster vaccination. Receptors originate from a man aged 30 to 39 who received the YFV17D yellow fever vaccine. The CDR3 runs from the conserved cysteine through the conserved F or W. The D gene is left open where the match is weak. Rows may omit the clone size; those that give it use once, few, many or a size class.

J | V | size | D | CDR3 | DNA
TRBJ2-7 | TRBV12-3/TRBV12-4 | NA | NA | CASSRLGLSYEQYF | TGTGCCAGCAGCCGATTAGGACTTTCCTACGAGCAGTACTTC
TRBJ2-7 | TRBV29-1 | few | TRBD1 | CSVEVGTGGSPYEQYF | TGCAGCGTTGAAGTAGGGACAGGGGGCAGTCCCTACGAGCAGTACTTC
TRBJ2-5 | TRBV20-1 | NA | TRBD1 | CSARDRGRGRETQYF | TGCAGTGCTAGAGATCGGGGCAGGGGGCGAGAGACCCAGTACTTC
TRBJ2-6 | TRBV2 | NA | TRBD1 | CASRQGSGANVLTF | TGTGCCAGCCGACAGGGCTCTGGGGCCAACGTCCTGACTTTC
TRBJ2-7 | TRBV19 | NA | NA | CASSSGPTYEQYF | TGTGCCAGTAGTAGTGGGCCAACCTACGAGCAGTACTTC
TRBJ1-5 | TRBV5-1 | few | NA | CASSLGGQGQPQHF | TGCGCCAGCAGCTTGGGTGGTCAGGGGCAGCCCCAGCATTTT
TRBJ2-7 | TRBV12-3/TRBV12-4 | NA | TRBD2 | CASSKLSGSLGEQYF | TGTGCCAGCAGTAAATTAAGCGGGAGTTTAGGCGAGCAGTACTTC
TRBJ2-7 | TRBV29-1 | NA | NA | CSVGGKYEQYF | TGCAGCGTCGGAGGGAAATACGAGCAGTACTTC
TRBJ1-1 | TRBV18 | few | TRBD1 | CASSPRLGQEEAFF | TGTGCCAGCTCACCACGACTGGGACAGGAGGAAGCTTTCTTT
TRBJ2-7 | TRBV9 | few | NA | CATGVVHEQYF | TGTGCCACGGGAGTCGTCCACGAGCAGTACTTC
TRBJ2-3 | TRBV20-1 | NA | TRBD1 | CSAGQGADTQYF | TGCAGTGCTGGACAGGGGGCAGATACGCAGTATTTT
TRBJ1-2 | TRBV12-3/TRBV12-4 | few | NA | CASRPDSFSTLYGYTF | TGTGCCAGCAGGCCCGACAGCTTCTCAACCCTCTATGGCTACACCTTC
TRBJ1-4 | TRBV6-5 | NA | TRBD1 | CASSYSWTGPTNEKLFF | TGTGCCAGCAGTTACTCCTGGACAGGGCCAACTAATGAAAAACTGTTTTTT
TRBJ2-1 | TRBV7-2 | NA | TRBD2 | CASSPSRGAYNEQFF | TGTGCCAGCAGTCCGTCGCGGGGGGCCTACAATGAGCAGTTCTTC
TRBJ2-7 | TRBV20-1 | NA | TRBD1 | CSARPVDRANEQYF | TGCAGTGCTCGACCTGTGGACAGGGCCAACGAGCAGTACTTC
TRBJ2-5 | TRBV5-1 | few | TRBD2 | CASSFQRGGQETQYF | TGCGCCAGCAGCTTCCAGCGGGGGGGACAAGAGACCCAGTACTTC
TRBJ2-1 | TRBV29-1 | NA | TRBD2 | CSVLGGRANEQFF | TGCAGCGTTTTAGGCGGGAGGGCCAATGAGCAGTTCTTC
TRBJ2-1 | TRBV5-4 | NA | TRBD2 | CASSLSLAGEDEQFF | TGTGCCAGCAGCTTATCCCTAGCGGGAGAAGATGAGCAGTTCTTC
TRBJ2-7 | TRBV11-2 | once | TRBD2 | CASIPRGLAGVLAPTEQYF | TGTGCCAGCATACCCCGGGGACTAGCGGGAGTCCTCGCTCCCACCGAGCAGTACTTC
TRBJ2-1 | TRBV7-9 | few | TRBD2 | CASVGLAGGPRNEQFF | TGTGCCAGCGTCGGACTAGCGGGAGGGCCACGCAATGAGCAGTTCTTC
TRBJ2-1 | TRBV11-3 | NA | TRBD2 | CASSLDGTSGANEQFF | TGTGCCAGCAGCTTAGACGGGACTAGCGGAGCCAATGAGCAGTTCTTC
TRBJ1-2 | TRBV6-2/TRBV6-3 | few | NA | CASSLYRTENGYTF | TGTGCCAGCAGTCTCTATCGGACGGAGAATGGCTACACCTTC
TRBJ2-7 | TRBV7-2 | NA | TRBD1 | CASSGRDRGKHEQYF | TGTGCCAGCAGCGGAAGGGACAGGGGGAAGCACGAGCAGTACTTC
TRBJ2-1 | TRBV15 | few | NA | CATSRIRAGSNEQFF | TGTGCCACCAGCAGAATCAGGGCGGGGAGCAATGAGCAGTTCTTC
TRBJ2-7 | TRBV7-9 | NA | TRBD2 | CASSLGVLAGSYEQYF | TGTGCCAGCAGCTTAGGTGTGCTAGCGGGTTCCTACGAGCAGTACTTC
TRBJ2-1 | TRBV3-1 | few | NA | CASSRRGALYNEQFF | TGTGCCAGCAGCCGGAGGGGAGCCCTTTACAATGAGCAGTTCTTC
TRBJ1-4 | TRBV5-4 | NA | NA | CASSPAGGNEKLFF | TGTGCCAGCAGCCCCGCCGGCGGTAATGAAAAACTGTTTTTT
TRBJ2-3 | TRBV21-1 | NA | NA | CASSPGQNAQYTQYF | TGTGCCAGCAGCCCCGGACAGAACGCACAATATACGCAGTATTTT
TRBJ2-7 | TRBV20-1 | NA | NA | CSAPGGDTFYEQYF | TGCAGTGCTCCCGGAGGGGACACCTTCTACGAGCAGTACTTC
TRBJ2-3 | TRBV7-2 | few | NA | CASSFRQLDTQYF | TGTGCCAGCAGCTTTCGACAGTTAGATACGCAGTATTTT
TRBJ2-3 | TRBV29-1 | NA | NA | CSVEGGGGSTDTQYF | TGCAGCGTTGAAGGAGGAGGGGGGAGCACAGATACGCAGTATTTT
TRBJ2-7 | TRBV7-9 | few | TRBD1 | CASSLTFGTDSYEQYF | TGTGCCAGCAGCTTAACCTTCGGGACAGACTCCTACGAGCAGTACTTC
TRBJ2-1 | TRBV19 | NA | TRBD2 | CASSIRGNSGSNEQFF | TGTGCCAGTAGTATTCGTGGGAATAGCGGGAGCAATGAGCAGTTCTTC